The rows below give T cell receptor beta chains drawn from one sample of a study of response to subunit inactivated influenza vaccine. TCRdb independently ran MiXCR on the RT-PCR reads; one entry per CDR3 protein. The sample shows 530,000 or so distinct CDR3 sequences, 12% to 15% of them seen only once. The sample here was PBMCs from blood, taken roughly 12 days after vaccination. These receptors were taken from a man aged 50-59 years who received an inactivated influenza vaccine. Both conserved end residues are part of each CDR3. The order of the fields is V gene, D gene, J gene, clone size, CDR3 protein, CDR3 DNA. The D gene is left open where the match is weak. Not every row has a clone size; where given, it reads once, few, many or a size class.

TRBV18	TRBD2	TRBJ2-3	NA	CASSPRRSGGALGTDTQYF	TGTGCCAGCTCACCACGTAGAAGCGGGGGGGCCTTGGGCACAGATACGCAGTATTTT
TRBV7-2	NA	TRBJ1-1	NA	CASSLGRVMNTEAFF	TGTGCCAGCAGCTTAGGTAGAGTGATGAACACTGAAGCTTTCTTT
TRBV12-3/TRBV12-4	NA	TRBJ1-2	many	CASSLWQGGDGYTF	TGTGCCAGCAGTTTATGGCAGGGTGGCGATGGCTACACCTTC
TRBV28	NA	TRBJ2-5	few	CASSLVGLGQETQYF	TGTGCCAGCAGTTTAGTTGGGTTGGGGCAAGAGACCCAGTACTTC
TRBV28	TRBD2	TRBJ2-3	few	CASSLRGAGTDTQYF	TGTGCCAGCAGTTTGCGGGGGGCCGGCACAGATACGCAGTATTTT
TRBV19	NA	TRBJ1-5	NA	CASSFVAGPKVNQPQHF	TGTGCCAGTAGTTTCGTGGCAGGGCCGAAAGTCAATCAGCCCCAGCATTTT
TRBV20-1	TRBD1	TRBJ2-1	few	CSARVSGGYNEQFF	TGCAGTGCTAGAGTATCAGGGGGTTACAATGAGCAGTTCTTC
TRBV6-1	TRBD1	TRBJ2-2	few	CASRPPGTGYTGELFF	TGTGCCAGCAGGCCCCCCGGGACAGGGTACACCGGGGAGCTGTTTTTT
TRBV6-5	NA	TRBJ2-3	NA	CASSYLGGLTDTQYF	TGTGCCAGCAGTTACCTTGGGGGCCTCACAGATACGCAGTATTTT
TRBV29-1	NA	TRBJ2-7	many	CSAADGTAYEQYF	TGCAGCGCCGCTGATGGGACGGCTTACGAGCAGTACTTC
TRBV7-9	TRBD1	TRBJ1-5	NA	CASSRDRGWDNQPQHF	TGTGCCAGCTCCCGGGACAGGGGTTGGGACAATCAGCCCCAGCATTTT
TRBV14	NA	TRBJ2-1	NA	CATSVGRHNEQFF	TGTGCCACCAGTGTGGGGAGGCACAATGAGCAGTTCTTC
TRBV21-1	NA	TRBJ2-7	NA	CASSKGRRSYEQYF	TGTGCCAGCAGCAAAGGTCGCAGGAGCTACGAGCAGTACTTC
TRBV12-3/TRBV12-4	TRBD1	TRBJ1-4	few	CASSFTGGGKLFF	TGTGCCAGCAGTTTTACAGGGGGCGGAAAACTGTTTTTT
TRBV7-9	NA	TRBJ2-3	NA	CASSLVWGSTDTQYF	TGTGCCAGCAGCTTAGTTTGGGGAAGCACAGATACGCAGTATTTT
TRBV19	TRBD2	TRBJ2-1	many	CASSPGTSRVNEQFF	TGTGCCAGCTCCCCCGGGACTAGCAGGGTCAATGAGCAGTTCTTC
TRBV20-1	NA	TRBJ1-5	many	CSARDINQPQHF	TGCAGTGCTAGAGATATAAATCAGCCCCAGCATTTT